The T cell receptor beta chain described here comes from a study of T-cell memory formation after mild COVID-19. This clonotype was counted ten times or more. Its target is unknown. Regarding the study as a whole: Whereas later expanders leaned CD4+, clones contracting day 15 to 85 showed a balanced CD4/CD8 makeup. In pre-infection memory, a portion of responding clones appeared, which suggested that cross-reactive memory joined. Of the contracting clones, CD4+ ones lay mainly in CM and EM, and CD8+ ones in EMRA.

TCR alpha and TCR beta cDNA libraries carrying sample barcodes and UMIs came from 5'RACE with constant-segment primers. TCRdb analysed the 5' RACE reads with MiXCR anew, one entry per CDR3 protein. The table includes around 200,000 distinct CDR3 sequences, 15% to 20% detected once. The V gene's germline CDR1 is SGHTA and CDR2 FQGNSA. The CDR3 is 14 amino acids. V dropped 3 bases and J dropped 7 bases, with 10 bases sitting between them. The TCR sequence derives from an adult woman who had mild COVID-19 (a few samples of this study predate the infection). Cell type and time point are not known. Source material: PBMCs or a T cell subset sorted from them (not recorded which). The chain recombines TRBV7-2 with TRBJ1-6; D is possibly TRBD1 (5 bases). Here the CDR3 reads CASSFGTDNSPLHF. The CDR3 DNA reads as TGTGCCAGCAGCTTTGGGACGGACAATTCACCCCTCCACTTT.